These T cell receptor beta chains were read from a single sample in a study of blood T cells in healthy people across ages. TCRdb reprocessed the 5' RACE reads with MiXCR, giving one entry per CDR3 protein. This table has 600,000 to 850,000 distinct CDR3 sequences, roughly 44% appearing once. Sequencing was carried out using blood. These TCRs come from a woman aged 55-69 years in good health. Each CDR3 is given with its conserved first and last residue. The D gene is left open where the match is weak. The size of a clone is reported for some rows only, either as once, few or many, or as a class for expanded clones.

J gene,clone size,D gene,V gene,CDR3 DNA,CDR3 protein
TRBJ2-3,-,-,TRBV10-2,TGCGCCAGCAGTGAGTGGCGGGTGCAGTATTTT,CASSEWRVQYF
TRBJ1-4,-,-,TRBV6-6,TGTGCCAGCAGTTACCTGACCGAAAAACTGTTTTTT,CASSYLTEKLFF
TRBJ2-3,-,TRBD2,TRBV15,TGTGCCACCAGCGATAATCTAGCGGGAGAATTCCCAGATACGCAGTATTTT,CATSDNLAGEFPDTQYF
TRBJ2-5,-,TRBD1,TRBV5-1,TGCGCCAGCAGCTCTTCGACAGGGCTCGAGACCCAGTACTTC,CASSSSTGLETQYF
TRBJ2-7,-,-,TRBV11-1,TGTGCCAGCAGCCATCCAGGGCAGGCGCAGTACTTC,CASSHPGQAQYF
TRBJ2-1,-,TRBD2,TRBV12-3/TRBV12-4,TGTGCCAGCAGTCGTGGACTAGACTCCTACAATGAGCAGTTCTTC,CASSRGLDSYNEQFF
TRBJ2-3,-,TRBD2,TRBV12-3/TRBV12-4,TGTGCCAGCAGCCCTCTTACTAGCGGCATGCAGTATTTT,CASSPLTSGMQYF
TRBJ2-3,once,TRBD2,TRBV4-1,TGCGCCAGCAGCCAAGGGCCCCAGCGGGGGCCCACAGATACGCAGTATTTT,CASSQGPQRGPTDTQYF
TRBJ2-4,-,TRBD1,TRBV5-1,TGCGCCAGCAGCCTCCCAGGGACAGGGAAAAACATTCAGTACTTC,CASSLPGTGKNIQYF
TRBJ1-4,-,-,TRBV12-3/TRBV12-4,TGTGCCAGCAGCCCTACAACTGCAACTAATGAAAAACTGTTTTTT,CASSPTTATNEKLFF
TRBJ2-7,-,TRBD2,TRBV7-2,TGTGCCAGCAGCTTTAAAGCGGGGGAGTTTATCTCCTACGAGCAGTACTTC,CASSFKAGEFISYEQYF
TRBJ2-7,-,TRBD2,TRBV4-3,TGCGCCAGCAGCCAAGATAGAGCGGGAGGTGCGGAGGAGCAGTACTTC,CASSQDRAGGAEEQYF
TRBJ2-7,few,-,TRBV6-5,TGTGCCAGCAGCCACCGACAGGGAGGGGGCTACGAGCAGTACTTC,CASSHRQGGGYEQYF
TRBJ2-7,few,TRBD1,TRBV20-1,TGCAGTGCTAGGACGGGGACAGGACCCTCCTACGAGCAGTACTTC,CSARTGTGPSYEQYF
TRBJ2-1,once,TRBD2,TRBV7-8,TGTGCCAGCAGCTCCGGGACGAGGCGTAGCGGGAGGATCTACAATGAGCAGTTCTTC,CASSSGTRRSGRIYNEQFF
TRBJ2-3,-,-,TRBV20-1,TGCAGTGCTACGGAGACAATGGGCACAGATACGCAGTATTTT,CSATETMGTDTQYF
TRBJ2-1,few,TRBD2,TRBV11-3,TGTGCCAGCAGCTTAGATGGGGGAGGGCCCTACAATGAGCAGTTCTTC,CASSLDGGGPYNEQFF
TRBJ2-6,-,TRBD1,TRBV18,TGTGCCAGCTCACCCAGTGACAGGGTTGCTGGGGCCAACGTCCTGACTTTC,CASSPSDRVAGANVLTF
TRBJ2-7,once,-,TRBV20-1,TGCAGTGCCGCCGACCCTGCACTCTACGAGCAGTACTTC,CSAADPALYEQYF
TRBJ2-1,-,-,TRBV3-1,TGTGCCAGCAGCCGTCTCACGACGGAGCGGTCAAGGAATGAGCAGTTCTTC,CASSRLTTERSRNEQFF
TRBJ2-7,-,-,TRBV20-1,TGCAGTGCCAGAGGACCCTCCTTTGGGTACGAGCAGTACTTC,CSARGPSFGYEQYF
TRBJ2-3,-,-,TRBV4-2,TGTGCCAGCAGCCCAGAACGTTACTCAGATACGCAGTATTTT,CASSPERYSDTQYF
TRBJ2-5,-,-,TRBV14,TGTGCCAGCAGCCATCAGGAACAAGAGACCCAGTACTTC,CASSHQEQETQYF
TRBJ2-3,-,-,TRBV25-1,TGTGCCAGCAGTGACCCCAAACAGGGTTTTACGCAGTATTTT,CASSDPKQGFTQYF
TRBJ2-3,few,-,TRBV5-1,TGCGCCAGCAGCTTGGGCAGTGGGATCACAGATACGCAGTATTTT,CASSLGSGITDTQYF
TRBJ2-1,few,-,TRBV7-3,TGTGCCAGCAGCTTAAACGGGGCAGAGCAGTTCTTC,CASSLNGAEQFF
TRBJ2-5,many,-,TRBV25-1,TGTGCCAGCAGTGAATACGAAGGGGACCAAGAGACCCAGTACTTC,CASSEYEGDQETQYF
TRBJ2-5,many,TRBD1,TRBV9,TGTGCCAGCAGCGTAGTTGGGACAGGGGAAGAAGAGACCCAGTACTTC,CASSVVGTGEEETQYF
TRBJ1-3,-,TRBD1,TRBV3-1,TGTGCCAGCAGCCATCCGGGACAGGGCAGAAACACCATATATTTT,CASSHPGQGRNTIYF
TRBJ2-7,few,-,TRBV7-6,TGTGCCAGCAGCCTAGGACAGCCCAGGGACGAGCAGTACTTC,CASSLGQPRDEQYF
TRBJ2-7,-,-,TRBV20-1,TGCAGTGCTGCGGGACAGCTAGACTACGAGCAGTACTTC,CSAAGQLDYEQYF
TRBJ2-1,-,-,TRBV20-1,TGCAGTGCCCCGGTTGGGGGCAGCTACAATGAGCAGTTCTTC,CSAPVGGSYNEQFF
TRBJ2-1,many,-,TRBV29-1,TGCAGCGTTCGTATACTAGAGGGCAATGAGCAGTTCTTC,CSVRILEGNEQFF
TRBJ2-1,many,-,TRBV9,TGTGCCAGCAGCGTAGATAATGGGGGTACTGGCAATGAGCAGTTCTTC,CASSVDNGGTGNEQFF
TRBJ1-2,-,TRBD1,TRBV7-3,TGTGCCAGCAGCCTGGGACAGGCCATTTATGGCTACACCTTC,CASSLGQAIYGYTF
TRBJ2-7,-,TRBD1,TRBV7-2,TGTGCCAGCTCTTGGACAGGGAGTGGGCAGTACTTC,CASSWTGSGQYF
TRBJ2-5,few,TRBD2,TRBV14,TGTGCCAGCAGCTTCAGTCAGATACGGGGGGGCCTGGAGACCCAGTACTTC,CASSFSQIRGGLETQYF
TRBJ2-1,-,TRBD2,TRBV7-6,TGTGCCAGCAGCTTAGAGTCGCGGGGGACTTACAATGAGCAGTTCTTC,CASSLESRGTYNEQFF
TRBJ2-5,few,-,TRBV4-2,TGTGCCAGCAGCCAAGACAACCGACCAGGGAATGGTGGCGCATTGCAAGAGACCCAGTACTTC,CASSQDNRPGNGGALQETQYF
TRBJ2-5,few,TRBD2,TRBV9,TGTGCCAGCAGCGTTGGCGGGAGGAATCAAGAGACCCAGTACTTC,CASSVGGRNQETQYF
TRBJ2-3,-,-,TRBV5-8,TGTGCCAGCAGCGGAGGACAGAGAATGGGTAATACGCAGTATTTT,CASSGGQRMGNTQYF
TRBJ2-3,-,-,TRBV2,TGTGCCAGCAGGGGGGGCGGCGGATTAACAGATACGCAGTATTTT,CASRGGGGLTDTQYF
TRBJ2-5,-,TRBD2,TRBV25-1,TGTGCCAGCGGTAGCGGGGGTAAAGAGACCCAGTACTTC,CASGSGGKETQYF
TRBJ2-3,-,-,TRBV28,TGTGCCAGCGGGAGTAGCTCAGATACGCAGTATTTT,CASGSSSDTQYF
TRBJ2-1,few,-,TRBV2,TGTGCCAGCAGCGGGGACTCCAATGAGCAGTTCTTC,CASSGDSNEQFF
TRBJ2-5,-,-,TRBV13,TGTGCCAGCAGCGAAGATAGGGAAGAGACCCAGTACTTC,CASSEDREETQYF
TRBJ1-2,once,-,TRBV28,TGTGCCAGCAGATATCCGGGACGTACCTATGGCCACACCTTC,CASRYPGRTYGHTF